Shown below are 17 T cell receptor beta chains from a single sample sequenced in a study of CD8 T cells in ankylosing spondylitis. From the 5' RACE reads, TCRdb called clonotypes with MiXCR, one entry per CDR3 protein. The table has about 250,000 distinct CDR3 sequences, approximately 30% seen once. Specimen: blood, either unsorted or a sorted T cell fraction (not recorded which). Every receptor here comes from a male donor with ankylosing spondylitis or in good health (not recorded which).

V usage is TRBV9 and J usage is TRBJ2-7; tentatively, D is TRBD1 or TRBD2 (5 bases each). V gave up 2 bases and J gave up 3 bases, with 27 bases separating them. CDR3 size: 19 residues. Germline loops: CDR1 SGDLS, CDR2 YYNGEE. CDR3 sequence (DNA): TGTGCCAGCAGCGTCAAGCCCAGCTCAGGGACCCTTGACTACTACGAGCAGTACTTC. Translated, it gives CASSVKPSSGTLDYYEQYF. The full variable domain, with the rest looked up from reference TRBV9 and TRBJ2-7, is DSGVTQTPKHLITATGQRVTLRCSPRSGDLSVYWYQQSLDQGLQFLIQYYNGEERAKGNILERFSAQQFPDLHSELNLSSLELGDSALYFCASSVKPSSGTLDYYEQYFGPGTRLTVT.

The chain links TRBV29-1 to TRBJ2-1; no clear D gene. V lost 2 bases and J 0 bases, leaving 11 bases between the germline ends. The CDR3 totals 15 residues. Germline values: CDR1 SQVTM, CDR2 ANQGSEA. This CDR3 is CSVELPQSSYNEQFF. CDR3 sequence (DNA): TGCAGCGTTGAACTACCCCAGAGCTCCTACAATGAGCAGTTCTTC.

The J gene is TRBJ2-2, the V gene TRBV12-3 or TRBV12-4; 8 nucleotides agree with TRBD2. This CDR3 region has 15 residues. V was clipped by 3 bases and J by 1 base; unmatched bases: 1. The CDR3 nucleotides read TGTGCCAGCAGTTTCGCGGGGGGGAACACCGGGGAGCTGTTTTTT. Its protein is CASSFAGGNTGELFF.

V usage is TRBV5-1 and J usage is TRBJ2-3; D is unresolved. CDR1 is SGHRS, CDR2 YFSETQ, per germline. Trimming took 2 bases from V and 0 from J, leaving 13 bases between them. This CDR3 contains 16 residues. The CDR3 sequence: CASSFSILGSTDTQYF. In nucleotides, the CDR3 is TGCGCCAGCAGCTTCTCCATCTTGGGGAGCACAGATACGCAGTATTTT.

This clonotype was recorded once. J is TRBJ2-3 and V is TRBV9; D possibly corresponds to TRBD2 (7 bases). The CDR3 has 15 residues. From germline, CDR1 is SGDLS and CDR2 YYNGEE. V lost 4 bases, J lost 3 bases, and 15 bases lay in between. The CDR3 reads CASSPNGGLTDTQYF. In DNA, the CDR3 is TGTGCCAGCAGCCCCAACGGGGGGCTGACAGATACGCAGTATTTT.

This clonotype was seen at least ten times. The gene calls are TRBV12-3 or TRBV12-4 and TRBJ2-1, with D perhaps matching TRBD1 (7 bases). This CDR3 has 16 residues. Trimming left V 6 bases short and J 0 bases short, with 15 bases between. Here the CDR3 DNA reads TGTGCCAGCAGGGGGGGACAGACCAGCTCCTACAATGAGCAGTTCTTC. Its translation: CASRGGQTSSYNEQFF.

The V and J genes are TRBV12-3 or TRBV12-4 and TRBJ2-1; D possibly corresponds to TRBD2 (5 bases). CDR3 size: 14 residues. V gave up 4 bases and J gave up 12 bases, with 19 bases separating them. This CDR3 reads CASSSGEGSRGQFF. CDR3 in DNA: TGTGCCAGCAGTTCCGGGGAAGGTTCCCGAGGGCAGTTCTTC.

The V gene is TRBV6-1, the J gene TRBJ1-1, with D perhaps matching TRBD1 (6 bases). V was cut by 6 bases and J by 4 bases, with 24 bases left in between. The CDR3 length is 17 residues. CDR1 and CDR2 from the germline V gene are MNHNS and SASEGT. CDR3 region: CASRRHRAGKKGTEAFF. The CDR3 DNA follows: TGTGCCAGCAGACGACACAGGGCCGGAAAAAAGGGCACTGAAGCTTTCTTT.

The genes are TRBV5-8 and TRBJ2-7, with D unresolved. V gave up 6 bases and J gave up 2 bases, with 18 bases separating them. Germline values: CDR1 SGHTS, CDR2 YDEGEE. The CDR3 loop spans 15 amino acids. The DNA for the CDR3 is TGTGCCAGCACCCGGAATGGGCAAACAGCCTACGAGCAGTACTTC. Translated: CASTRNGQTAYEQYF.

The gene calls are TRBV20-1 and TRBJ2-2, with D unclear. The CDR3 runs to 13 residues. The germline gives CDR1 DFQATT, CDR2 SNEGSKA (reference sequence). V lost 0 bases and J lost 5, with 7 bases in between. The CDR3 is CSARDPLTGELFF. CDR3 nucleotides: TGCAGTGCTAGAGACCCTCTAACCGGGGAGCTGTTTTTT.

The chain combines TRBV7-9 with TRBJ1-4; 7 nucleotides agree with TRBD1. With V trimmed by 2 bases and J by 1 base, 4 bases remained unmatched. The CDR3 loop spans 16 amino acids. Germline CDR1 SEHNR, CDR2 FQNEAQ (reference sequence). This CDR3 is CASSLTGDRTNEKLFF. The DNA for the CDR3 is TGTGCCAGCAGCTTAACCGGGGACAGAACTAATGAAAAACTGTTTTTT.

The J gene is TRBJ1-2, the V gene TRBV20-1; D might be TRBD1 (5 bases). V shed 5 bases and J shed 1 base, with 11 bases lying between them. The V gene's germline CDR1 is DFQATT and CDR2 SNEGSKA (reference sequence). CDR3 length: 13 amino acids. CDR3 sequence reads: CSAGAAINYGYTF. The CDR3 DNA is TGCAGTGCTGGGGCAGCGATTAACTATGGCTACACCTTC.

This clonotype occurred a few times. The V and J genes are TRBV5-1 and TRBJ2-7; D might be TRBD1 or TRBD2, each matching 6 bases. The CDR3 runs to 14 residues. Trimming cost V 3 bases and J 3 bases, with 13 bases left between them. The germline CDR1 and CDR2 sequences are SGHRS and YFSETQ. The DNA for the CDR3 is TGCGCCAGCAGCTATTCCAGGGGAGGCTACGAGCAGTACTTC. Translating gives CASSYSRGGYEQYF.

This clonotype was seen a few times. The chain uses TRBV13 and TRBJ2-2; 7 bases are a match to TRBD1. The CDR3 has 16 residues. Losses at the gene ends were 2 bases for V and 1 base for J; bases not matched to a gene: 4. The germline gives CDR1 PRHDT, CDR2 FYEKMQ (reference sequence). The CDR3 bases are TGTGCCAGCAGCTTACCCCAGGGGGAGAACACCGGGGAGCTGTTTTTT. Translation: CASSLPQGENTGELFF.

A few counts support this clonotype. The V call is TRBV18, the J call TRBJ2-1, with D tentatively TRBD2 (6 bases). The CDR3 consists of 15 residues. The V gene's germline CDR1 is KGHSH and CDR2 LQKENI. Trimming left V 0 bases short and J 12 bases short, with 18 bases between. The CDR3 loop is CASSPPDQPRGRQFF. As DNA, the CDR3 is TGTGCCAGCTCACCACCGGACCAACCCCGGGGGAGGCAGTTCTTC.

Only a few counts were recorded for this clonotype. The chain employs TRBV7-6 and TRBJ1-6; D call uncertain. The V gene lost 1 base and the J gene lost 8 bases, with 6 bases spanning the gap. The CDR3 is 13 residues long. The germline CDR1 and CDR2 sequences are SGHVS and FNYEAQ. CDR3 nucleotide sequence: TGTGCCAGCAGCTTAGAGCAGGATTCACCCCTCCACTTT. As protein: CASSLEQDSPLHF.

Only a few counts were recorded for this clonotype. The chain recombines TRBV12-3 or TRBV12-4 with TRBJ2-2; D is undetermined. The CDR3 is 13 residues long. V was trimmed by 3 bases and J by 5 bases, leaving 7 bases between them. CDR3 nucleotide sequence: TGTGCCAGCAGTTTGAGACGGACCGGGGAGCTGTTTTTT. Its translation is CASSLRRTGELFF.